Included here is one TCR beta chain sequence, with context. Its antigen remains unknown. Germline CDR1 and CDR2: SGHAT and FQNNGV. The CDR3 covers 14 residues. Deletions cut 1 base from V and 5 bases from J, with 11 bases between. These data are taken from a study of T cell repertoires in cytomegalovirus infection. Turning to the study itself: Recently identified HLA-C-restricted CMV epitopes and well-studied HLA-B-restricted CMV epitopes were used by the study. CMV infection plus the matching HLA type was flagged by public TCR beta signatures. Findings of the study overall: Of the TCR beta families, the public ones yielded a cumulative frequency that identified carriers of CMV plus the relevant HLA.

TCRdb reprocessed the reads via MiXCR and lists one record per CDR3 protein. The table lists hundreds of thousands of distinct CDR3 sequences, about 31% of them singletons. The source of this sequence is a human donor in good health (CMV status not recorded). Some clones in this sample may be carry-over from other donors' samples. The sequencing here drew on cultured CD8+ T cells from PBMCs, taken from culture after CMV antigen stimulation. V usage is TRBV11-2 and J usage is TRBJ2-5, with TRBD1 as a possible D gene (6 bases). The CDR3 spells CASSLGGPWETQYF. The CDR3 DNA is TGTGCCAGCAGCTTAGGGGGGCCGTGGGAGACCCAGTACTTC.